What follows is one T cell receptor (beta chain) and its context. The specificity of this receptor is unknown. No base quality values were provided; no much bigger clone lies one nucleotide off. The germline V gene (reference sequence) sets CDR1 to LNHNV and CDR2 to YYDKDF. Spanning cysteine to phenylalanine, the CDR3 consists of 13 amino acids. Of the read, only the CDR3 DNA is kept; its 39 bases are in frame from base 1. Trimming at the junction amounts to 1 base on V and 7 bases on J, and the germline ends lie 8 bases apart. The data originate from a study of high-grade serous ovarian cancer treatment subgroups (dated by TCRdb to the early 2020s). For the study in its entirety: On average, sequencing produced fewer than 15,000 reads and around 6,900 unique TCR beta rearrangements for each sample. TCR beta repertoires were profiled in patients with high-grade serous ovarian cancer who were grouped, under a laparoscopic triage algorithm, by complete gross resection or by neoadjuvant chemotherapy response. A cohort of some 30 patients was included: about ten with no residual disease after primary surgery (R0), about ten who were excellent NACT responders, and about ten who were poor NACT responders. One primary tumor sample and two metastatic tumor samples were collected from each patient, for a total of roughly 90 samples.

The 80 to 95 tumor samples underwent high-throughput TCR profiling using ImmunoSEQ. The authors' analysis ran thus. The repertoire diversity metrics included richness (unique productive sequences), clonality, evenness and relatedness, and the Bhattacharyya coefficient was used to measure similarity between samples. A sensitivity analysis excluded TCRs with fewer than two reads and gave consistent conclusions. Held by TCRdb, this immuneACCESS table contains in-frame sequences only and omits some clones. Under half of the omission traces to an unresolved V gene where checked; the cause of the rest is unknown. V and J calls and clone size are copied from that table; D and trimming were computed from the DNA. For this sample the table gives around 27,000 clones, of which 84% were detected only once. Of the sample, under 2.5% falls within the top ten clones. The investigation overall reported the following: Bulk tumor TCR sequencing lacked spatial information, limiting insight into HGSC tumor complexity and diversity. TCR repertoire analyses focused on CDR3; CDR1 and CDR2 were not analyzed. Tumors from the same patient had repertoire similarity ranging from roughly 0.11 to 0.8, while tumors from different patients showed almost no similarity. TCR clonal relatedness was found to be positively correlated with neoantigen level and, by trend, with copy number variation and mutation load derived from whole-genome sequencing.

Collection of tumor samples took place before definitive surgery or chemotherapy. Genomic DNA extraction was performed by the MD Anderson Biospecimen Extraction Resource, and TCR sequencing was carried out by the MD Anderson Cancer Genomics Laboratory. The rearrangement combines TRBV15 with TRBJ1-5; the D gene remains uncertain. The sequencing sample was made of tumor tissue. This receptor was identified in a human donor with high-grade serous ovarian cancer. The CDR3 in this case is CATSRVAGQPQHF. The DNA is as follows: TGTGCCACCAGCAGAGTGGCTGGGCAGCCCCAGCATTTT.